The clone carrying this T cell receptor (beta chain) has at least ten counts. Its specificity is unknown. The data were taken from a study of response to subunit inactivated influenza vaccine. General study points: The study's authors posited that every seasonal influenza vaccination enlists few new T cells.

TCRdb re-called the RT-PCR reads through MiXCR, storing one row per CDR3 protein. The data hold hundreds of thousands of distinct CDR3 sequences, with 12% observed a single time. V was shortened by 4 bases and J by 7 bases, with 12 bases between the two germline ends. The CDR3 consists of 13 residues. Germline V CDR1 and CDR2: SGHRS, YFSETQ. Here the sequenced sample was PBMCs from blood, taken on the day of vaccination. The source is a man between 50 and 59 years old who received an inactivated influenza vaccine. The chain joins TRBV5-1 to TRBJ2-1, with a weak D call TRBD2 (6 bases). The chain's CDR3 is CASSPLGRNEQFF. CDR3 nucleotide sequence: TGCGCCAGCAGCCCTTTGGGGAGGAATGAGCAGTTCTTC.